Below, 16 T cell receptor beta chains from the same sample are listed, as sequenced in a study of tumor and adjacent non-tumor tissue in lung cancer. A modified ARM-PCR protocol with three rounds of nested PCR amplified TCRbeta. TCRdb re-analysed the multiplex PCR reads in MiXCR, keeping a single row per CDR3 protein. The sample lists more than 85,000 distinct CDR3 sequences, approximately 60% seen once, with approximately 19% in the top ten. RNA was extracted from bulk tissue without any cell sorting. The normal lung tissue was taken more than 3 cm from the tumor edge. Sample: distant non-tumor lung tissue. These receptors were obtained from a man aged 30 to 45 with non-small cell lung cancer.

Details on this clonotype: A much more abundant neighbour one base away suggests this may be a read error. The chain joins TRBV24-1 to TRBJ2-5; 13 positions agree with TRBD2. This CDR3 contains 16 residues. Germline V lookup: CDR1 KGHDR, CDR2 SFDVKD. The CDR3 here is CVTSDPGTSGKETQYF. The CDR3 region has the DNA TGTGTCACCAGTGATCCCGGGACTAGCGGGAAGGAGACCCAGTACTTC.

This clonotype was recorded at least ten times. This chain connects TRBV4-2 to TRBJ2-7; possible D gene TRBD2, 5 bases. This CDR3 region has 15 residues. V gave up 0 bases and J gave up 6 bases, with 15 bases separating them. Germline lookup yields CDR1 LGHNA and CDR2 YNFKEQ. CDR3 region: CASSQDIAQGSEQYF. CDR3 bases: TGTGCCAGCAGCCAAGATATCGCCCAAGGGAGCGAGCAGTACTTC.

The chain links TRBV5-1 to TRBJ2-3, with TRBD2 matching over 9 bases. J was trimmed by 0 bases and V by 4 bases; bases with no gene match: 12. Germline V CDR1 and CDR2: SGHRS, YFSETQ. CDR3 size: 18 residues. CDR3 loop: CASSRTGTSRTSTDTQYF. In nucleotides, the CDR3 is TGCGCCAGCAGCAGGACCGGGACTAGCCGCACTAGCACAGATACGCAGTATTTT.

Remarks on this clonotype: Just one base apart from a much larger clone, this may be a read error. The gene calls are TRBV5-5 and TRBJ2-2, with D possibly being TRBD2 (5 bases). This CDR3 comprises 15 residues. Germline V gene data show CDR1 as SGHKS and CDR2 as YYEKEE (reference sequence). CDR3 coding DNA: TGTGCCAGCAGTCGAACAGAGACGAACACCGGGGAGCTGTCTTTT. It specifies CASSRTETNTGELSF.

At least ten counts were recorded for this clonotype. This chain's CDR3 is CASSEWGTDLNQPQHF. CDR3 in DNA: TGTGCCAGCAGTGAATGGGGAACAGATCTAAATCAGCCCCAGCATTTT. The gene calls are TRBV6-1 and TRBJ1-5; D uncertain. CDR3 size: 16 residues. Germline V gives CDR1 MNHNS, CDR2 SASEGT. Between the trimmed V and J ends, which lost 2 bases and 4 bases, there was a span of 15 bases.

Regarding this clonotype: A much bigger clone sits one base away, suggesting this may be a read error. CDR3 region: CIARRGTEAFF. The CDR3 region has the DNA TGCATTGCCCGGAGGGGAACTGAAGCTTTCTTT. The gene calls are TRBV20-1 and TRBJ1-1; weak D call: TRBD1 (5 bases). The CDR3 has 11 residues. Germline-derived CDR1 and CDR2 are DFQATT and SNEGSKA (reference sequence).

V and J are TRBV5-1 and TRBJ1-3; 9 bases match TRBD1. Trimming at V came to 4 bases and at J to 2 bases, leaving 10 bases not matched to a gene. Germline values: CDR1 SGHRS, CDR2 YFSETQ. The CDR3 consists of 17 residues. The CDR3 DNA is TGCGCCAGCAGCGTTGGCCCGACAGGGGGGACTGGAAACACCATATATTTT. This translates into CASSVGPTGGTGNTIYF. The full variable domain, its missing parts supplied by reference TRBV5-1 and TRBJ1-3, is KAGVTQTPRYLIKTRGQQVTLSCSPISGHRSVSWYQQTPGQGLQFLFEYFSETQRNKGNFPGRFSGRQFSNSRSEMNVSTLELGDSALYLCASSVGPTGGTGNTIYFGEGSWLTVV.

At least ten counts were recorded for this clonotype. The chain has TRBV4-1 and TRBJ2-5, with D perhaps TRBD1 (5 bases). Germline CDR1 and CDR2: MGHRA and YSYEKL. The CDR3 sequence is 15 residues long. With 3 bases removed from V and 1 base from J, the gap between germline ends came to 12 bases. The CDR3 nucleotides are TGCGCCAGCAGCCACGTGGGGCAGGGCCAAGAGACCCAGTACTTC. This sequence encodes CASSHVGQGQETQYF.

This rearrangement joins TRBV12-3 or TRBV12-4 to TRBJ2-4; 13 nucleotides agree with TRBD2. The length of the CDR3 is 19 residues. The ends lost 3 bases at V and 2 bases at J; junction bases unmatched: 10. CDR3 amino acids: CASSLRILAGGATKNIQYF. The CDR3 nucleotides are TGTGCCAGCAGTTTGAGGATACTAGCGGGGGGGGCAACCAAAAACATTCAGTACTTC.

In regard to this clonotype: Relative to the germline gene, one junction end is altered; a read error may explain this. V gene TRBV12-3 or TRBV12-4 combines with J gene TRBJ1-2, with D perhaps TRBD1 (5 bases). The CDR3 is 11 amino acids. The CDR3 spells CTSNQGTGYTF. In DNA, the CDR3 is TGTACCAGCAACCAGGGAACTGGTTACACCTTC.

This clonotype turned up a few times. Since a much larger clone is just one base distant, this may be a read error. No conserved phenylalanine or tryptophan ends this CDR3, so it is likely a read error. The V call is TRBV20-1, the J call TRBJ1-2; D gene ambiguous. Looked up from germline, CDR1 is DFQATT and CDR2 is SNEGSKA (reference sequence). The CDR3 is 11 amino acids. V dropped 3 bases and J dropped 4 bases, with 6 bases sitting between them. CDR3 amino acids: CSASSVYGYTI. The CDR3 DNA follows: TGCAGTGCTAGTTCCGTCTATGGCTACACCATC.

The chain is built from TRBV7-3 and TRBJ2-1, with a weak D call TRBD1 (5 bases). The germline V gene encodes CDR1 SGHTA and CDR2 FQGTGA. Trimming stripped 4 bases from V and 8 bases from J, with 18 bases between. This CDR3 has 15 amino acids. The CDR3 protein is CASSSPSKQGDEQFF. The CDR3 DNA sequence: TGTGCCAGCAGCTCCCCCAGCAAGCAGGGCGATGAGCAGTTCTTC.

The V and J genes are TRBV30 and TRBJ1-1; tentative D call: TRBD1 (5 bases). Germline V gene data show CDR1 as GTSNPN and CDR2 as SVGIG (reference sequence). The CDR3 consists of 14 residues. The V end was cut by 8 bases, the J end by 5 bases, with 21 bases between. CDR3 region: CAQSGGGWVTEAFF. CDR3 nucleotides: TGTGCCCAGAGTGGGGGAGGGTGGGTGACTGAAGCTTTCTTT.

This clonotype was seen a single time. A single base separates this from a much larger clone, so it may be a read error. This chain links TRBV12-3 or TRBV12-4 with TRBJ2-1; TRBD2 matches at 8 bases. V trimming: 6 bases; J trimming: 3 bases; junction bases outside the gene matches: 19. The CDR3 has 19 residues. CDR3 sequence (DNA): TGTGCCAGCAGCCTCACGGAACATAGCGGGATGGCCTTCTACAATGAGCAGTTCTTC. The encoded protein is CASSLTEHSGMAFYNEQFF.

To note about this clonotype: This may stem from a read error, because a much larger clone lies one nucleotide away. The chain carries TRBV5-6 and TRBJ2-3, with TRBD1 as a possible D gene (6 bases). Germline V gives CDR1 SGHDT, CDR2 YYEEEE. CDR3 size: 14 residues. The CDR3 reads CASSPTDSIDTQYF. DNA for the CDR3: TGTGCCAGCAGCCCAACGGACAGCATAGATACGCAGTATTTT.

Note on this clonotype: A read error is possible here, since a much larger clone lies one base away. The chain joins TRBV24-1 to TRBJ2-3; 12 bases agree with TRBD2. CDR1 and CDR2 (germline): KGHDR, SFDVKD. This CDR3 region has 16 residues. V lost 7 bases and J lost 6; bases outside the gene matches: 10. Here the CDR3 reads CATSIRLAGDSDTQYF. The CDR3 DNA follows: TGTGCCACCAGCATAAGACTAGCGGGAGATTCGGATACGCAGTATTTT.